Below are 25 T cell receptor beta chains sequenced from a single sample in a study of technical replicates of blood from a handful of donors. Produced via immunoSEQ multiplex PCR; TCRdb's table is partial and in-frame only. The data hold about 13,000 clones, with roughly 80% observed a single time. Input material: PBMCs. These receptors were obtained from a human donor in good health.

CDR3: CAWSAGVIETQYF. The CDR3 DNA is TGTGCCTGGAGTGCGGGGGTCATAGAGACCCAGTACTTC. The chain couples TRBV30 to TRBJ2-5; TRBD2 is a possible D gene (6 bases). V was shortened by 1 base and J by 4 bases, with 10 bases between the two germline ends. Germline V gives CDR1 GTSNPN, CDR2 SVGIG (reference sequence). The CDR3 is 13 amino acids.

The chain recombines TRBV9 with TRBJ2-2; no clear D gene. CDR3 size: 11 residues. CDR1 and CDR2 from the germline V gene are SGDLS and YYNGEE. Trimming left V 6 bases short and J 3 bases short, with 3 bases between. The CDR3, as DNA: TGTGCCAGCACGGACACCGGGGAGCTGTTTTTT. Protein sequence: CASTDTGELFF. The complete variable domain, with remaining parts taken from reference TRBV9 and TRBJ2-2, reads DSGVTQTPKHLITATGQRVTLRCSPRSGDLSVYWYQQSLDQGLQFLIQYYNGEERAKGNILERFSAQQFPDLHSELNLSSLELGDSALYFCASTDTGELFFGEGSRLTVL.

The chain recombines TRBV11-2 with TRBJ2-3; 7 bases are shared with TRBD2. Per germline, CDR1 SGHAT and CDR2 FQNNGV. The CDR3 is 16 residues long. V gave up 2 bases and J gave up 0 bases; unmatched junction bases: 5. CDR3: CASSLFERGSTDTQYF. CDR3 coding DNA: TGTGCCAGCAGCTTATTTGAGCGGGGAAGCACAGATACGCAGTATTTT.

This clone turned up a few times. V and J are TRBV11-3 and TRBJ2-2; D perhaps matches TRBD1 (6 bases). Trimming removed 4 bases at V and 7 bases at J, with 10 bases between. Germline CDR1 SGHNT, CDR2 YENEEA. The CDR3 runs to 13 residues. The CDR3 protein is CASSSRGHGELFF. In nucleotides, the CDR3 is TGTGCCAGCAGCTCCAGGGGTCACGGGGAGCTGTTTTTT.

This chain connects TRBV5-1 to TRBJ2-7; 9 nucleotides agree with TRBD2. J was trimmed by 6 bases and V by 5 bases; bases with no gene match: 9. The CDR3 runs to 14 residues. Germline assignment: CDR1 SGHRS and CDR2 YFSETQ. DNA of the CDR3: TGCGCCAGCAGTGGTAGCGGGAGTCTATCCGAGCAGTACTTC. Translated: CASSGSGSLSEQYF.

V usage is TRBV6-5 and J usage is TRBJ2-7, with D tentatively TRBD2 (5 bases). The V end was cut by 5 bases, the J end by 6 bases, with 17 bases between. Germline V CDR1 and CDR2: MNHEY, SVGAGI. The CDR3 runs to 14 residues. The CDR3 here is CASSLSERASEQYF. The CDR3 DNA sequence: TGTGCCAGCAGTCTATCTGAGAGGGCTAGCGAGCAGTACTTC.

The V gene is TRBV4-2, the J gene TRBJ2-7; 15 bases are a match to TRBD2. V shed 4 bases and J 0 bases; nucleotides not matched to a gene: 16. CDR3 length: 21 residues. Germline V gene sequence: CDR1 LGHNA, CDR2 YNFKEQ. The CDR3 DNA reads TGTGCCAGCAGCCGAACCAAAACAGGACTAGCGGGAGGGCCGAGCTCCTACGAGCAGTACTTC. Protein: CASSRTKTGLAGGPSSYEQYF.

V is TRBV7-2 and J is TRBJ2-5; D unresolved. CDR3 length: 13 residues. Germline V CDR1 and CDR2: SGHTA, FQGNSA. V was trimmed by 3 bases and J by 1 base, leaving 6 bases between them. The chain's CDR3 is CASSLNFQETQYF. The CDR3 coding sequence is TGTGCCAGCAGCTTGAACTTCCAAGAGACCCAGTACTTC.

The chain joins TRBV27 to TRBJ1-4; D not certain. The CDR3 has 15 amino acids. Germline values: CDR1 MNHEY, CDR2 SMNVEV (reference sequence). The V and J ends lost 6 bases and 2 bases respectively, with 13 bases between them. In nucleotides, the CDR3 is TGTGCCAGCAGCGTAAGGGAGGCGACTAATGAAAAACTGTTTTTT. This translates into CASSVREATNEKLFF.

V gene TRBV28 combines with J gene TRBJ2-1; 10 bases line up with TRBD2. Losses at the gene ends were 4 bases for V and 7 bases for J; bases not matched to a gene: 10. The CDR3 runs to 16 residues. CDR1 and CDR2 (germline): MDHEN, SYDVKM. CDR3 residues: CASSSSPGLARNEQFF. CDR3 bases: TGTGCCAGCAGTTCCTCACCGGGACTAGCGCGGAATGAGCAGTTCTTC.

J is TRBJ2-3 and V is TRBV25-1, with 9 positions matching TRBD2. Germline V gene sequence: CDR1 MGHDK, CDR2 SYGVNS. The CDR3 is 15 residues long. Trimming at V came to 7 bases and at J to 4 bases, leaving 9 bases not matched to a gene. The CDR3 DNA sequence: TGTGCCAGCAACGGACTAGCGCCAGGGGCAGATACGCAGTATTTT. This codes for CASNGLAPGADTQYF.

V and J are TRBV28 and TRBJ2-1; 8 nucleotides agree with TRBD2. CDR3 length: 14 amino acids. Germline V gene data show CDR1 as MDHEN and CDR2 as SYDVKM. Trimming at V came to 5 bases and at J to 14 bases, leaving 14 bases not matched to a gene. This chain's CDR3 is CASSPSSSGQDKFF. The CDR3 DNA reads as TGTGCCAGCAGTCCAAGTTCTAGCGGGCAGGATAAGTTCTTC.

The J gene is TRBJ2-5, the V gene TRBV11-2, with D possibly matching TRBD1 (6 bases). Per the germline V gene, CDR1 is SGHAT and CDR2 is FQNNGV. The CDR3 spans 15 residues. Trimming left V 7 bases short and J 4 bases short, with 19 bases between. In nucleotides, the CDR3 is TGTGCCAGCACCCCGAGCACAGGGTCGAGAGAGACCCAGTACTTC. It encodes CASTPSTGSRETQYF.

The V and J genes are TRBV30 and TRBJ1-2; perhaps TRBD1 as D (6 bases). Trimming removed 3 bases at V and 4 bases at J, with 12 bases between. The CDR3 has 13 amino acids. CDR1 is GTSNPN, CDR2 SVGIG, per germline (reference sequence). In nucleotides, the CDR3 is TGTGCCTGGAGCAGGGGAACCTCCTATGGCTACACCTTC. It encodes CAWSRGTSYGYTF.

The genes are TRBV6-4 and TRBJ2-5, with D tentatively TRBD2 (6 bases). Per the germline V gene, CDR1 is MRHNA and CDR2 is SNTAGT. With 1 base removed from V and 5 bases from J, the gap between germline ends came to 11 bases. The CDR3 length is 14 residues. CDR3 nucleotides: TGTGCCAGCAGTGACTGGGCTAGCGAGGAGACCCAGTACTTC. This encodes CASSDWASEETQYF.

V usage is TRBV27 and J usage is TRBJ2-5; 16 nucleotides match TRBD2. The V gene's germline CDR1 is MNHEY and CDR2 SMNVEV (reference sequence). The CDR3 has 17 amino acids. Trimming removed 6 bases from V and 5 bases from J; junction bases left unmatched: 9. In nucleotides, the CDR3 is TGTGCCAGCAGCCCGGGACTAGCGGGAGGGAGACGGGAGACCCAGTACTTC. This gives the protein CASSPGLAGGRRETQYF.

The gene calls are TRBV9 and TRBJ1-1, with D hard to call. Germline V gives CDR1 SGDLS, CDR2 YYNGEE. V lost 1 base and J 1 base, leaving 11 bases between the germline ends. This CDR3 is built from 15 residues. The CDR3 loop is CASSVTLTENTEAFF. Here the CDR3 DNA reads TGTGCCAGCAGCGTAACACTTACAGAGAACACTGAAGCTTTCTTT.

The rearrangement joins TRBV27 to TRBJ2-7; D gene ambiguous. Trimming pared 4 bases from V and 2 bases from J, leaving 12 bases between. There are 14 residues in the CDR3. Germline assignment: CDR1 MNHEY and CDR2 SMNVEV (reference sequence). DNA for the CDR3: TGTGCCAGCAGTTCCCTTCCCGGTCCCTACGAGCAGTACTTC. Translation: CASSSLPGPYEQYF.

The CDR3 DNA follows: TGTGCCAGCAGCGCCACCGGGACTTCAATAGGTCCGAGTTACAATGAGCAGTTCTTC. Its protein product is CASSATGTSIGPSYNEQFF. The chain couples TRBV9 to TRBJ2-1, with D tentatively TRBD2 (6 bases). Trimming cost V 3 bases and J 4 bases, with 26 bases left between them. Germline CDR1 and CDR2: SGDLS and YYNGEE. The CDR3 spans 19 residues. Full variable domain (missing parts from reference TRBV9 and TRBJ2-1): DSGVTQTPKHLITATGQRVTLRCSPRSGDLSVYWYQQSLDQGLQFLIQYYNGEERAKGNILERFSAQQFPDLHSELNLSSLELGDSALYFCASSATGTSIGPSYNEQFFGPGTRLTVL.

This clone showed up just a few times. The J gene is TRBJ1-5, the V gene TRBV15, with D perhaps matching TRBD1 (5 bases). From germline, CDR1 is LNHNV and CDR2 YYDKDF (reference sequence). The CDR3 loop spans 15 amino acids. Trimming stripped 0 bases from V and 5 bases from J, with 11 bases between. In DNA, the CDR3 is TGTGCCACCAGCAGAGATCTTGGGGCTTATCAGCCCCAGCATTTT. Amino acids: CATSRDLGAYQPQHF.

V is TRBV7-2 and J is TRBJ2-1; D may be TRBD1 (6 bases). This CDR3 spans 16 amino acids. The germline CDR1 and CDR2 sequences are SGHTA and FQGNSA. Trimming pared 4 bases from V and 5 bases from J, leaving 18 bases between. This chain's CDR3 is CASSSAPVRDNNEQFF. CDR3 DNA: TGTGCCAGCAGCTCCGCACCAGTCAGGGACAACAATGAGCAGTTCTTC.

J is TRBJ2-1 and V is TRBV7-7; TRBD1 matches 11 bases. V lost 4 bases and J lost 6; bases outside the gene matches: 2. CDR1 is SSHAT and CDR2 is FNYEAQ in the germline V gene (reference sequence). The CDR3 runs to 14 residues. The CDR3 DNA reads as TGTGCCAGCAGCTCCGGGACAGGGGGCAATGAGCAGTTCTTC. Residues: CASSSGTGGNEQFF.

The CDR3, as DNA: TGTGCCAGCTCACCACTGGGACAGGACGACTACGAGCAGTACTTC. Its translation is CASSPLGQDDYEQYF. The V and J genes are TRBV18 and TRBJ2-7; TRBD1 matches 8 bases. Germline V gives CDR1 KGHSH, CDR2 LQKENI. V trimming: 1 base; J trimming: 3 bases; junction bases outside the gene matches: 5. There are 15 residues in the CDR3.

This sequence joins TRBV19 and TRBJ1-1, with D possibly matching TRBD1 (5 bases). CDR1 is LNHDA and CDR2 is SQIVND in the germline V gene (reference sequence). This CDR3 is 13 amino acids long. V was clipped by 5 bases and J by 3 bases, with 10 bases between them. For the CDR3, the DNA is TGTGCCAGTAGTTTCCAGGGCCACACTGAAGCTTTCTTT. As protein: CASSFQGHTEAFF.

The genes are TRBV2 and TRBJ2-1; tentative D call: TRBD2 (5 bases). The germline V gene encodes CDR1 SNHLY and CDR2 FYNNEI. The CDR3 is 13 residues long. V gave up 10 bases and J gave up 7 bases, with 17 bases separating them. The CDR3 is CATSGPSGNEQFF. The CDR3 nucleotides read TGTGCCACCTCTGGACCATCGGGGAATGAGCAGTTCTTC.